This TCR beta chain was recovered during a study of T cells in Graves' hyperthyroidism and ophthalmopathy. Overall study: Once the initial diagnosis was made, peripheral blood was obtained before any treatment.

V lost 6 bases and J lost 3, with 15 bases in between. Germline V gene data show CDR1 as DFQATT and CDR2 as SNEGSKA (reference sequence). The CDR3 sequence is 14 residues long. Study-wide results and caveats: Ophthalmopathy was told apart from stable hyperthyroidism by a 13 V-J model.

The TCR beta CDR3 regions underwent amplification using RNA transcripts as the source. The HTBI primer set was used in a first-round RT-PCR of the TCR CDR3. A single record per CDR3 protein comes from TCRdb applying MiXCR to the multiplex PCR reads. The sample records about 600,000 distinct CDR3 sequences, 13% to 15% being singletons. This clonotype was found many times. The antigen is unknown. Patients affected by ophthalmopathy presented a Clinical Activity Score of at least 3, a NOSPECS grade of at least 4, and disease duration below 3 months. Any patient presenting with uncontrolled infection, other autoimmune disease, pregnancy or lactation was left out.

Material: blood. The chain recombines TRBV20-1 with TRBJ1-5, with D possibly being TRBD1 (5 bases). The source of this sequence is a woman aged 50 to 65 with Graves' ophthalmopathy. The CDR3 sequence: CSAPGTQLNQPQHF. In DNA, the CDR3 is TGCAGTGCACCGGGGACCCAGCTCAATCAGCCCCAGCATTTT.